The entry below gives a single T cell receptor beta chain sequence along with its context. The CDR3 is made up of 16 amino acids. V was pared by 7 bases and J by 1 base, with 8 bases of the junction left unmatched. CDR1 SQVTM and CDR2 ANQGSEA come from the germline V gene. This sample was included in a study of control samples from healthy donors and cancer patients. The data were produced by immunoSEQ multiplex PCR, yet TCRdb's version contains in-frame clones alone and is incomplete. The table lists 78,000 or so clones, about four fifths of them singletons. The chain carries TRBV29-1 and TRBJ2-1; 12 bases are shared with TRBD2. Sequencing was carried out using blood. The TCR was taken from a man between 45 and 60 years old in good health. CDR3: CSAAGGLAGSYNEQFF. The CDR3 nucleotides read TGCAGCGCCGCTGGGGGACTAGCGGGTTCCTACAATGAGCAGTTCTTC.